Following are 3 T cell receptor beta chains from one sample sequenced in a study of cytomegalovirus exposure and HLA in healthy donors. Assay used: immunoSEQ multiplex PCR; TCRdb lists only in-frame clones, some missing. The data show around 250,000 clones, around 91% seen once. The specimen was PBMCs. These receptors were collected from a woman between 18 and 29 years old in good health and CMV-seronegative.

The chain links TRBV2 to TRBJ1-1; 12 nucleotides match TRBD1. Looked up from germline, CDR1 is SNHLY and CDR2 is FYNNEI. Trimming at V came to 6 bases and at J to 0 bases, leaving 8 bases not matched to a gene. This CDR3 is 17 amino acids long. The CDR3 sequence is CASRPGQGAGMNTEAFF. CDR3 coding DNA: TGTGCCAGCAGACCGGGACAGGGGGCTGGTATGAACACTGAAGCTTTCTTT.

V and J are TRBV7-2 and TRBJ2-3; D remains unclear. The CDR3 is made up of 14 amino acids. V gave up 5 bases and J gave up 3 bases, with 12 bases separating them. Germline CDR1 is SGHTA and CDR2 is FQGNSA. The CDR3 here is CASSTTLTTDTQYF. CDR3 coding DNA: TGTGCCAGCAGCACGACTCTAACGACAGATACGCAGTATTTT. Variable domain in full (rest from reference TRBV7-2 and TRBJ2-3): GAGVSQSPSNKVTEKGKDVELRCDPISGHTALYWYRQSLGQGLEFLIYFQGNSAPDKSGLPSDRFSAERTGGSVSTLTIQRTQQEDSAVYLCASSTTLTTDTQYFGPGTRLTVL.

This sequence joins TRBV28 and TRBJ1-1, with D unclear. CDR1 MDHEN and CDR2 SYDVKM come from the germline V gene. V was shortened by 9 bases and J by 3 bases, with 11 bases between the two germline ends. The CDR3 has 12 residues. This CDR3 is CASRGWDTEAFF. The CDR3 bases are TGTGCCAGTAGAGGGTGGGACACTGAAGCTTTCTTT.